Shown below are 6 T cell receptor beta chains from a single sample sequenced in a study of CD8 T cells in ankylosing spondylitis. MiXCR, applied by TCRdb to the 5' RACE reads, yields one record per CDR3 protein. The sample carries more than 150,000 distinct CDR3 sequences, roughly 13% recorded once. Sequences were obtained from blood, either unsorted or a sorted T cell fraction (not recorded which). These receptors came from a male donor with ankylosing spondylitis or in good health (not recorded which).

Written as DNA, the CDR3 is TGTGCCAGCAGCCACGGCCGTGGTCCTAATGAAAAACTGTTTTTT. Translation gives CASSHGRGPNEKLFF. This rearrangement joins TRBV14 to TRBJ1-4; D gene ambiguous. V lost 3 bases and J lost 3, with 11 bases in between. The germline V gene encodes CDR1 SGHDN and CDR2 FVKESK. The length of the CDR3 is 15 residues. The whole variable domain, filled in from reference TRBV14 and TRBJ1-4, reads EAGVTQFPSHSVIEKGQTVTLRCDPISGHDNLYWYRRVMGKEIKFLLHFVKESKQDESGMPNNRFLAERTGGTYSTLKVQPAELEDSGVYFCASSHGRGPNEKLFFGSGTQLSVL.

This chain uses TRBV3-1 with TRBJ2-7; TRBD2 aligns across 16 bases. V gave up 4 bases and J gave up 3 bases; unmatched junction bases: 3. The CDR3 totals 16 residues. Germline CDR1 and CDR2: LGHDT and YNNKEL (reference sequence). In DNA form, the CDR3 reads TGTGCCAGCAGCCCAGGGACTAGCGGGGGGGTCTACGAGCAGTACTTC. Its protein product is CASSPGTSGGVYEQYF.

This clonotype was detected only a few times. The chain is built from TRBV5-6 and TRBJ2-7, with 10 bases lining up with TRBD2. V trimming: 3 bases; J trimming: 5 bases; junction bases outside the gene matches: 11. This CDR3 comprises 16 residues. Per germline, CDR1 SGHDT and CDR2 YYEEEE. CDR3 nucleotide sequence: TGTGCCAGCAGCTATTTTAAGCGGGGGGGCATCGACGAGCAGTACTTC. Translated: CASSYFKRGGIDEQYF. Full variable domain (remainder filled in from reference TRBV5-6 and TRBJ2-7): DAGVTQSPTHLIKTRGQQVTLRCSPKSGHDTVSWYQQALGQGPQFIFQYYEEEERQRGNFPDRFSGHQFPNYSSELNVNALLLGDSALYLCASSYFKRGGIDEQYFGPGTRLTVT.

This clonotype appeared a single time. The CDR3 is CASSALTAGEQYF. CDR3 DNA sequence: TGCGCCAGCAGTGCCCTGACAGCGGGCGAGCAGTACTTC. The V gene is TRBV10-1, the J gene TRBJ2-7, with TRBD2 as a possible D gene (6 bases). The germline CDR1 and CDR2 sequences are WNHNN and SYGVQD (reference sequence). V was shortened by 4 bases and J by 6 bases, with 13 bases between the two germline ends. The CDR3 runs 13 residues.

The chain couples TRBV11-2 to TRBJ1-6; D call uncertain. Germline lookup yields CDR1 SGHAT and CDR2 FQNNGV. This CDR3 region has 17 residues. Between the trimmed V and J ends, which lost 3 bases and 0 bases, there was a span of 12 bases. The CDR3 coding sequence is TGTGCCAGCAGCTTCGGTCCAGGACGCTCCTATAATTCACCCCTCCACTTT. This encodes CASSFGPGRSYNSPLHF.

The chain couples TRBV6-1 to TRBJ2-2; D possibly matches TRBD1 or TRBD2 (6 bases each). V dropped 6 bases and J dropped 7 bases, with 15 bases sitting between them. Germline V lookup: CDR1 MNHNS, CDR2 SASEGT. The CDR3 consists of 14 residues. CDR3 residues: CASSLGGQSGELFF. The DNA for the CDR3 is TGTGCCAGCAGCCTAGGGGGGCAGAGCGGGGAGCTGTTTTTT.